The rows below give T cell receptor beta chains drawn from one sample of a study of T cells in localized non-small cell lung cancer. Sequencing was performed with immunoSEQ multiplex PCR; in TCRdb, only in-frame clones are kept and a portion is missing. The table has 11,000 or so clones, approximately 84% seen once. The specimen comprised peripheral blood, sampled before any cancer treatment. Every receptor here comes from a male donor aged 60 or over with stage III lung adenocarcinoma. The CDR3 runs from the conserved cysteine through the conserved F or W. A D gene is named only where the DNA matches it firmly. Size is omitted from some rows. Given values are once, few, many or a class for expanded clones.

-	TRBV6-6	-	TRBJ1-5	CASSSEQGPQPQHF
-	TRBV18	-	TRBJ2-1	CASSPSRREQFF
TRBD1	TRBV6-5	few	TRBJ2-1	CASFSPSDRNNEQFF
-	TRBV6-5	-	TRBJ2-1	CASAGQPNNEQFF
TRBD1	TRBV10-3	-	TRBJ1-2	CAISVQSAGGNYGYTF
TRBD2	TRBV5-6	-	TRBJ2-3	CASSLEASGGGDTQYF
-	TRBV18	-	TRBJ2-7	CASSPEGSEQYF
TRBD2	TRBV7-9	-	TRBJ2-1	CASSGRLAGPGNEQFF
TRBD1	TRBV10-3	-	TRBJ2-7	CAIRGSDRGNYEQYF
-	TRBV4-1	-	TRBJ1-1	CASSQGPGKDTEAFF
TRBD1	TRBV6-4	-	TRBJ2-1	CASSFGTGIGNEQFF
TRBD1	TRBV29-1	-	TRBJ2-3	CSAHGGQGSDTQYF
TRBD1	TRBV27	few	TRBJ2-7	CASSLQGANYEQYF
TRBD1	TRBV7-9	-	TRBJ1-1	CASSFGQDTEAFF
-	TRBV7-7	once	TRBJ2-3	CASSLGAPTDTQYF
-	TRBV5-8	-	TRBJ2-6	CASSLEGSGANVLTF
-	TRBV6-1	-	TRBJ1-1	CASTGGGSTEAFF
TRBD2	TRBV9	-	TRBJ2-1	CASSVAGGSYNEQFF
TRBD2	TRBV7-6	-	TRBJ2-3	CASSLSGGGSDTQYF
TRBD1	TRBV28	-	TRBJ2-2	CASSLTGQGNTGELFF
TRBD1	TRBV11-1	few	TRBJ2-1	CASSPRDREHEQFF
-	TRBV18	-	TRBJ2-3	CASSLGLSPDTQYF
TRBD1	TRBV19	-	TRBJ2-5	CASSIEQGRETQYF
-	TRBV29-1	-	TRBJ2-5	CSVGLEGLYQETQYF
-	TRBV6-6	-	TRBJ1-1	CASSPGPNTEAFF
-	TRBV11-2	-	TRBJ1-3	CASSLTGGSYSGNTIYF
TRBD2	TRBV4-3	-	TRBJ2-3	CASSQSGTSGRGDTQYF
-	TRBV7-2	-	TRBJ1-5	CASSLARDQPQHF
-	TRBV6-5	-	TRBJ1-3	CASRSDSGTGNTIYF
TRBD2	TRBV9	-	TRBJ2-7	CASSVASGSEQYF
-	TRBV28	few	TRBJ2-5	CASTLGGGREETQYF
-	TRBV7-9	-	TRBJ1-5	CASSPRGQGNQPQHF
-	TRBV7-3	-	TRBJ1-1	CASSRTLNTEAFF
TRBD2	TRBV25-1	-	TRBJ2-7	CASSEGYGTSGTPYEQYF
-	TRBV7-3	-	TRBJ2-1	CASSLGVGQYNEQFF
-	TRBV5-8	-	TRBJ2-7	CASSEGETDFNYEQYF
-	TRBV28	-	TRBJ1-2	CASSRPGTGNYGYTF
-	TRBV7-8	-	TRBJ1-3	CASSLDVGSGNTIYF
TRBD1	TRBV6-1	-	TRBJ2-7	CASSEGQGRSYEQYF
-	TRBV4-2	once	TRBJ2-7	CASSQWAEQYF
-	TRBV21-1	once	TRBJ1-2	CASSGHPGQGVGGYTF
-	TRBV4-1	-	TRBJ1-2	CASSQDRNYGYTF